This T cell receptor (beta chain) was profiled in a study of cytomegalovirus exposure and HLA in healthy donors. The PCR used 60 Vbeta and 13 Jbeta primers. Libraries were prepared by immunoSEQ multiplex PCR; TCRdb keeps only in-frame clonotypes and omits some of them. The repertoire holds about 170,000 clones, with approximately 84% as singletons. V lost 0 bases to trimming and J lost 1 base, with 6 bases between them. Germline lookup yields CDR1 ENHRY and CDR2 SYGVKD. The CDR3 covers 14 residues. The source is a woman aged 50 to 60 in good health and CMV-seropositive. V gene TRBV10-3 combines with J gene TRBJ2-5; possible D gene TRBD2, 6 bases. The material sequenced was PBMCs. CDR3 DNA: TGTGCCATCAGTGAGTCCGGGGGCCAAGAGACCCAGTACTTC. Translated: CAISESGGQETQYF.